This T cell receptor (beta chain) emerged from a study of blood T cell repertoires in COVID-19. About the study: Donors in the United States, Italy and Spain gave samples during acute or convalescent COVID-19. Nucleic acid was either cDNA or gDNA, and it came from T cells, B-cell-depleted T cells, or PBMCs.

All exposed participants met a person with COVID-19 within 2 weeks before entering the study. V was shortened by 1 base and J by 4 bases, with 12 bases between the two germline ends. The CDR3 has 15 amino acids. Germline V gives CDR1 LGHDT, CDR2 YNNKEL (reference sequence). As handled by the study authors: Amplified reference gene primers provided the basis for estimating nucleated cell counts. Profiled with immunoSEQ multiplex PCR; TCRdb holds only in-frame clones, not every one. The V and J calls and clone size were taken over from that table, and D and trimming were inferred from the DNA. The table shows almost 350,000 clones, with roughly 86% occurring only once.

The gene calls are TRBV3-1 (or the pseudogene TRBV3-2) and TRBJ2-3, with D uncertain. Sequencing was done on a sample of PBMCs or T cells enriched from blood (not recorded which). The sequence was collected from a woman between 25 and 40 years old who had been exposed to COVID-19. The chain's CDR3 is CASSQGSGPADTQYF. As DNA, the CDR3 is TGTGCCAGCAGCCAAGGAAGTGGGCCAGCAGATACGCAGTATTTT.